This TCR beta chain was identified during a study of CD4 and CD8 cells across lung adenocarcinoma regions. Localized lung adenocarcinoma, a non-small cell lung cancer, affected the donors. One entry per CDR3 protein, called by TCRdb with MiXCR from the PCR reads. Of 5,000 to 7,000 distinct CDR3 sequences listed, less than 55% are singletons. The CDR3 runs to 13 residues. The rearrangement uses TRBV12-3 or TRBV12-4 and TRBJ2-5, with 7 nucleotides matching TRBD2. The DNA end lines up better with TRBJ2-7; the J call may be wrong. The material sequenced was CD4+ T cells from the center of a lung tumor. This clonotype was obtained from a female donor with lung adenocarcinoma. The CD4 and CD8 labels of this study may be unreliable. CDR3 DNA sequence: TGTGCCAGCAGTTTTATTGGGGGGGGCGAGCAGTACTTC. Amino acids: CASSFIGGGEQYF.